The present T cell receptor (beta chain) was sequenced within a study of OX40 agonist ivuxolimab in advanced cancers. Study information: About 42% of patients had received prior checkpoint inhibitor therapy.

The V gene lost 2 bases and the J gene lost 4 bases, with 8 bases spanning the gap. This CDR3 has 13 amino acids. Germline values: CDR1 LNHDA, CDR2 SQIVND (reference sequence). Data came from immunoSEQ multiplex PCR; TCRdb stores just in-frame clones and leaves some out. Of around 95,000 clones in the sample, approximately 91% were seen once. Autoimmune disease history or systemic immunosuppression meant exclusion. Blood specimens came from baseline, cycle 4 day 1, and cycle 7 day 1. The TCR originated in an adult with an advanced solid tumor such as melanoma, head and neck, liver or kidney cancer. The gene calls are TRBV19 and TRBJ1-2, with TRBD1 as a possible D gene (6 bases). Sequences were derived from CD4+ or CD8+ T cells sorted from blood, sampled in a trial of the OX40 agonist ivuxolimab. CDR3: CASSILGAYGYTF. DNA of the CDR3: TGTGCCAGTAGTATATTGGGGGCCTATGGCTACACCTTC. The variable domain in full, with the rest retrieved from reference TRBV19 and TRBJ1-2, is DGGITQSPKYLFRKEGQNVTLSCEQNLNHDAMYWYRQDPGQGLRLIYYSQIVNDFQKGDIAEGYSVSREKKESFPLTVTSAQKNPTAFYLCASSILGAYGYTFGSGTRLTVV.